This T cell receptor (beta chain) stems from a study of T cell responses to AZD1222 COVID-19 vaccine. General study results and limits: Just 5 to 7 AZD1222 recipients tested seropositive at baseline.

Trimming took 3 bases from V and 6 from J; bases not matched to a gene: 11. The CDR3 is 16 amino acids. The V gene's germline CDR1 is LNHDA and CDR2 SQIVND (reference sequence). Some clones are missing from TCRdb's copy, which holds only in-frame ones; the method was immunoSEQ multiplex PCR. The data hold more than 35,000 clones, with 83% observed a single time. In regard to this clone: Its specificity is not known.

This chain joins TRBV19 and TRBJ1-2, with TRBD1 matching 9 bases. Sequencing was performed on peripheral blood, taken on day 0 of AZD1222 vaccination. This clonotype originated in an adult in good health. CDR3: CASSMDRDRDRDGYTF. DNA for the CDR3: TGTGCCAGTAGTATGGACCGGGACAGGGACCGGGATGGCTACACCTTC.